Given below is one TCR beta chain in context. Its antigen is undetermined. This record belongs to a study of cytomegalovirus exposure and HLA in healthy donors. Study observations and caveats: TCR beta sequences reportedly predicted most subjects' HLA-A and HLA-B alleles accurately. Among the sequence variants, a highly shared cluster was likely an artifact of sequencing.

CDR1 and CDR2 from the germline V gene are MNHNY and SVGAGI (reference sequence). The CDR3 spans 15 residues. The V end was cut by 6 bases, the J end by 2 bases, with 17 bases between. The study ran its PCR with 60 Vbeta and 13 Jbeta primers. Assay used: immunoSEQ multiplex PCR; TCRdb lists only in-frame clones, some missing. The sample contains about 230,000 clones, over 70% of which appear only once. The sequenced sample was PBMCs. This receptor was obtained from a woman aged 55-69 years in good health and CMV-seropositive. The chain couples TRBV6-6 to TRBJ2-7, with a tentative D call TRBD1 (5 bases). CDR3 coding DNA: TGTGCCAGCAGCCTCGGACATCTGAGTCCCTACGAGCAGTACTTC. It codes for CASSLGHLSPYEQYF.